The next 21 T cell receptor beta chains were all read from a single sample in a study of ipilimumab plus nivolumab after autologous stem cell transplantation. The assay was immunoSEQ multiplex PCR, and TCRdb's table has in-frame clones only and misses some. The top ten hold 15% to 20% of the sample, which has some 9,300 clones, 60% to 75% seen once. Sequencing used PBMCs, obtained in a trial of ipilimumab plus nivolumab as post-transplant consolidation. The receptors shown here come from a female donor with multiple myeloma.

This clone was counted a single time. The chain couples TRBV10-3 to TRBJ2-2; 9 bases are a match to TRBD1. Germline CDR1 is ENHRY and CDR2 is SYGVKD. The CDR3 contains 15 residues. With V trimmed by 6 bases and J by 6 bases, 8 bases remained unmatched. The CDR3: CAIRVGQGDAGELFF. Written as DNA, the CDR3 is TGTGCCATCAGAGTGGGACAGGGAGATGCCGGGGAGCTGTTTTTT.

This clone was observed a few times. This chain joins TRBV7-2 and TRBJ2-1; 9 nucleotides align to TRBD1. CDR3 length equals 15 residues. Germline CDR1 SGHTA, CDR2 FQGNSA. The V and J ends lost 3 bases and 8 bases, in that order; junction bases with no gene match: 8. CDR3 DNA: TGTGCCAGCAGCTTGGGGACAGGGAACTTCGATGAGCAGTTCTTC. Protein: CASSLGTGNFDEQFF.

J is TRBJ2-7 and V is TRBV6-5; possible D gene TRBD1, 5 bases. The CDR3 is made up of 14 amino acids. Trimming removed 6 bases from V and 0 bases from J, with 12 bases in between. The germline CDR1 and CDR2 sequences are MNHEY and SVGAGI. CDR3 DNA sequence: TGTGCCAGCAGCGGTCAGGGAACCTCCTACGAGCAGTACTTC. Protein product: CASSGQGTSYEQYF.

The chain joins TRBV27 to TRBJ1-2; no definite D call. The CDR3 extends over 16 amino acids. Trimming took off 3 bases at V and 7 bases at J, with 21 bases between the two ends. CDR1 and CDR2 from the germline V gene are MNHEY and SMNVEV (reference sequence). The CDR3 here is CASSFALPEKNFGYTF. In nucleotides, the CDR3 is TGTGCCAGCAGTTTCGCACTCCCGGAAAAGAATTTTGGCTACACCTTC.

The chain carries TRBV4-1 and TRBJ2-3, with 11 nucleotides matching TRBD2. The CDR3 loop spans 19 amino acids. The trim removed 3 bases at V and 5 bases at J, leaving 16 bases unmatched. CDR1 MGHRA and CDR2 YSYEKL come from the germline V gene. CDR3 amino acids: CASSQGPDLAGGRGDTQYF. DNA of the CDR3: TGCGCCAGCAGCCAGGGCCCGGACCTAGCGGGAGGTCGGGGAGATACGCAGTATTTT.

V is TRBV5-1 and J is TRBJ2-2; 10 positions agree with TRBD2. There are 17 residues in the CDR3. After removal of 0 bases from V and 6 bases from J, the junction contained 8 bases not matched to a gene. Germline V CDR1 and CDR2: SGHRS, YFSETQ. CDR3 loop: CASSLEGTSVISGELFF. The DNA of the CDR3 is TGCGCCAGCAGCTTGGAAGGGACTAGCGTTATTTCCGGGGAGCTGTTTTTT.

The chain is built from TRBV2 and TRBJ2-5; D ambiguous. The CDR3 length is 13 residues. V lost 5 bases and J 2 bases, leaving 9 bases between the germline ends. Per germline, CDR1 SNHLY and CDR2 FYNNEI. CDR3 amino acids: CASSSNAQETQYF. The CDR3 nucleotides are TGTGCCAGCAGTAGCAATGCGCAAGAGACCCAGTACTTC.

The V gene is TRBV13, the J gene TRBJ2-1; the D gene is possibly TRBD2 (10 bases). V dropped 1 base and J dropped 3 bases, with 28 bases sitting between them. This CDR3 is 21 amino acids long. Germline CDR1 is PRHDT and CDR2 is FYEKMQ (reference sequence). CDR3 residues: CASSLVRWDRDRLAGYNEQFF. The CDR3 coding sequence is TGTGCCAGCAGCTTAGTACGTTGGGACAGGGACAGACTAGCGGGCTACAATGAGCAGTTCTTC.

The rearrangement joins TRBV5-1 to TRBJ1-2; D gene uncertain. The CDR3 is made up of 15 amino acids. Germline V CDR1 and CDR2: SGHRS, YFSETQ. The V end lost 3 bases, the J end lost 4 bases, and 16 bases lay between the germline ends. The CDR3 here is CASSYTIGTTYGYTF. The CDR3 DNA sequence: TGCGCCAGCAGCTATACTATAGGCACAACCTATGGCTACACCTTC.

This rearrangement joins TRBV5-1 to TRBJ2-7; perhaps D is TRBD1 or TRBD2 (5 bases each). The CDR3 totals 14 residues. Between the trimmed V and J ends, which lost 0 bases and 5 bases, there was a span of 12 bases. Germline-derived CDR1 and CDR2 are SGHRS and YFSETQ. This CDR3 is CASSLGLEGNEQYF. The CDR3 nucleotides are TGCGCCAGCAGCTTGGGGCTAGAGGGGAACGAGCAGTACTTC. Supplemented by reference TRBV5-1 and TRBJ2-7, the full variable domain reads KAGVTQTPRYLIKTRGQQVTLSCSPISGHRSVSWYQQTPGQGLQFLFEYFSETQRNKGNFPGRFSGRQFSNSRSEMNVSTLELGDSALYLCASSLGLEGNEQYFGPGTRLTVT.

This chain connects TRBV5-1 to TRBJ2-5, with TRBD1 matching 9 bases. Germline values: CDR1 SGHRS, CDR2 YFSETQ. The V gene end was trimmed by 3 bases and the J gene end by 5 bases; junction bases not matched to a gene: 8. The CDR3 runs 15 residues. The CDR3 protein is CASSWQGQGTETQYF. CDR3 sequence (DNA): TGCGCCAGCAGCTGGCAGGGACAGGGAACGGAGACCCAGTACTTC.

The CDR3 protein is CASSLELAGEGYEQYF. CDR3 in DNA: TGTGCCAGCAGCTTAGAACTAGCGGGAGAAGGTTACGAGCAGTACTTC. The chain combines TRBV7-2 with TRBJ2-7, with 11 nucleotides matching TRBD2. V lost 1 base, J lost 4 bases, and 6 bases stayed unmatched. The CDR3 loop spans 16 amino acids. Per germline, CDR1 SGHTA and CDR2 FQGNSA.

The V call is TRBV6-5, the J call TRBJ2-7; D possibly matches TRBD1 or TRBD2 (5 bases each). V lost 6 bases and J 6 bases, leaving 21 bases between the germline ends. Germline V CDR1 and CDR2: MNHEY, SVGAGI. The CDR3 loop spans 15 amino acids. CDR3 loop: CASRLGEVVNGEQYF. CDR3 coding DNA: TGTGCCAGCAGGCTGGGGGAAGTAGTTAACGGCGAGCAGTACTTC.

This clone was observed a handful of times. The V call is TRBV29-1, the J call TRBJ2-3, with unresolved D. CDR3 length equals 13 residues. Between the trimmed V and J ends, which lost 3 bases and 2 bases, there was a span of 9 bases. Germline V CDR1 and CDR2: SQVTM, ANQGSEA. CDR3 amino acids: CSVDDGTTDTQYF. The CDR3 DNA reads as TGCAGCGTTGATGACGGCACCACAGATACGCAGTATTTT.

This chain uses TRBV29-1 with TRBJ2-3; D is perhaps TRBD1 (5 bases). Germline values: CDR1 SQVTM, CDR2 ANQGSEA. This CDR3 is 13 amino acids long. V was trimmed by 6 bases and J by 1 base, leaving 11 bases between them. Written as DNA, the CDR3 is TGCAGCGTCCGCGACAGCGGCACAGATACGCAGTATTTT. Protein product: CSVRDSGTDTQYF.

Only a few counts were recorded for this clone. The V call is TRBV19, the J call TRBJ2-3; the D is unclear. The CDR3 has 14 amino acids. Trimming took off 2 bases at V and 4 bases at J, with 10 bases between the two ends. CDR1 is LNHDA and CDR2 is SQIVND in the germline V gene (reference sequence). CDR3 sequence (DNA): TGTGCCAGTAGTATACCGAACTTGGCAGATACGCAGTATTTT. Translation gives CASSIPNLADTQYF. The whole variable domain, filled in from reference TRBV19 and TRBJ2-3, reads DGGITQSPKYLFRKEGQNVTLSCEQNLNHDAMYWYRQDPGQGLRLIYYSQIVNDFQKGDIAEGYSVSREKKESFPLTVTSAQKNPTAFYLCASSIPNLADTQYFGPGTRLTVL.

This chain joins TRBV19 and TRBJ1-4; D may be TRBD1 (5 bases). Germline V CDR1 and CDR2: LNHDA, SQIVND (reference sequence). The CDR3 has 14 residues. V lost 3 bases to trimming and J lost 4 bases, with 9 bases between them. CDR3 in DNA: TGTGCCAGTAGTATTGTGGGGCATAATGAAAAACTGTTTTTT. It is translated as CASSIVGHNEKLFF.

This sequence joins TRBV11-3 and TRBJ1-1; D not certain. Germline V gene sequence: CDR1 SGHNT, CDR2 YENEEA. There are 14 residues in the CDR3. V lost 5 bases and J lost 6, with 16 bases in between. CDR3 protein: CASSGYRVNSEAFF. DNA for the CDR3: TGTGCCAGCAGCGGGTATCGGGTTAACTCTGAAGCTTTCTTT. Drawing the rest from reference TRBV11-3 and TRBJ1-1, the complete variable domain is EAGVVQSPRYKIIEKKQPVAFWCNPISGHNTLYWYLQNLGQGPELLIRYENEEAVDDSQLPKDRFSAERLKGVDSTLKIQPAELGDSAVYLCASSGYRVNSEAFFGQGTRLTVV.

This clone was counted a few times. The CDR3 nucleotides are TGTGCCAGCAGTCCTATGTCCGCCACTGAAGCTTTCTTT. It specifies CASSPMSATEAFF. The gene calls are TRBV7-9 and TRBJ1-1; D gene uncertain. CDR1 and CDR2 from the germline V gene are SEHNR and FQNEAQ (reference sequence). This CDR3 region has 13 residues. V was shortened by 6 bases and J by 4 bases, with 12 bases between the two germline ends.

The rearrangement links TRBV5-1 to TRBJ2-2; tentatively, D is TRBD1 or TRBD2 (5 bases each). V lost 3 bases and J lost 4, with 19 bases in between. This CDR3 spans 17 amino acids. Germline V gene data show CDR1 as SGHRS and CDR2 as YFSETQ. CDR3 nucleotides: TGCGCCAGCAGCTCGAAGGACTTAGTTAGGGGCACCGGGGAGCTGTTTTTT. Protein product: CASSSKDLVRGTGELFF.

This sequence joins TRBV7-8 and TRBJ2-3; 7 positions match TRBD1. Looked up from germline, CDR1 is SGHVS and CDR2 is FQNEAQ. Trimming cost V 5 bases and J 0 bases; bases outside gene matches: 8. The CDR3 runs to 16 residues. The CDR3 reads CASSTGTVPSTDTQYF. For the CDR3, the DNA is TGTGCCAGCAGCACCGGGACAGTACCTAGCACAGATACGCAGTATTTT.